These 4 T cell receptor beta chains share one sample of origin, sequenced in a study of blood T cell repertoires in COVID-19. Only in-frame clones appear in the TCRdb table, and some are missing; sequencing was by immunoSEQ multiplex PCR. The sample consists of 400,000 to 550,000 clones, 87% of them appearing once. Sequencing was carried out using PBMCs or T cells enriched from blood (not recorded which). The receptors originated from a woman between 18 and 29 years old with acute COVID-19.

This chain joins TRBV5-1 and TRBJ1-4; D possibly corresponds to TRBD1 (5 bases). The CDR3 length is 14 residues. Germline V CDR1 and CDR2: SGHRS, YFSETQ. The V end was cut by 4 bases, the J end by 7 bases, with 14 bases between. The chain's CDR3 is CASSRPGGGEKLFF. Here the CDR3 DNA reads TGCGCCAGCAGCCGGCCCGGGGGAGGTGAAAAACTGTTTTTT. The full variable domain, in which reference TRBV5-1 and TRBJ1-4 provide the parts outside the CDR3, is KAGVTQTPRYLIKTRGQQVTLSCSPISGHRSVSWYQQTPGQGLQFLFEYFSETQRNKGNFPGRFSGRQFSNSRSEMNVSTLELGDSALYLCASSRPGGGEKLFFGSGTQLSVL.

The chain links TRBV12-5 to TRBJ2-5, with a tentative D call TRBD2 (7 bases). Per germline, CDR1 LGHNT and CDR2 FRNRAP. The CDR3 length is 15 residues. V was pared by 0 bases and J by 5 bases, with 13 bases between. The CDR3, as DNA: TGTGCTAGTGGTTTGGTAAAAGGGGGAGGGGAGACCCAGTACTTC. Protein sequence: CASGLVKGGGETQYF.

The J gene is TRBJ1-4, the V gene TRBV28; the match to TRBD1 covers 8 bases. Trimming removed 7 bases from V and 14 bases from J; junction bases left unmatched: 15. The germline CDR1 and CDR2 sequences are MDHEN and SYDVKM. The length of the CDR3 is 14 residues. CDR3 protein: CASTLRGLADSLFF. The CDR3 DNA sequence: TGTGCCAGCACCCTCAGGGGGCTGGCTGATTCCCTGTTTTTT.

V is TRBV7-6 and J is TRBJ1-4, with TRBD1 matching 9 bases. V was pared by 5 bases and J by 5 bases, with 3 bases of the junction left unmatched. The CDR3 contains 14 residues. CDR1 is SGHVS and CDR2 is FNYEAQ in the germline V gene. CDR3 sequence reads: CASSPGQGNEKLFF. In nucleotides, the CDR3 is TGTGCCAGCAGCCCGGGACAGGGCAATGAAAAACTGTTTTTT. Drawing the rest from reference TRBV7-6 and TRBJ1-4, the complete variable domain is GAGVSQSPRYKVTKRGQDVALRCDPISGHVSLYWYRQALGQGPEFLTYFNYEAQQDKSGLPNDRFSAERPEGSISTLTIQRTEQRDSAMYRCASSPGQGNEKLFFGSGTQLSVL.